This T cell receptor beta chain originates from a study of cytomegalovirus exposure and HLA in healthy donors. Comments on this clone: Its antigen is not known.

The ends lost 4 bases at V and 4 bases at J; junction bases unmatched: 12. The CDR3 contains 16 residues. The germline V gene encodes CDR1 SGHRS and CDR2 YFSETQ. It was healthy bone marrow donors who served as donors. The study sampled nominally healthy donors, though unrecorded immune exposures were likely. Findings and caveats of the study: Through in vitro validation, three CMV-associated chains were shown to be specific for CMV antigens.

The PCR had 60 Vbeta and 13 Jbeta primers. Data came from immunoSEQ multiplex PCR; TCRdb stores just in-frame clones and leaves some out. Among 170,000 or so clones listed, over 70% were seen once. This receptor was taken from a woman aged 25 to 39 in good health and CMV-seropositive. The chain has TRBV5-1 and TRBJ2-3, with TRBD2 matching over 7 bases. Sequenced: PBMCs. CDR3 amino acids: CASSPTGTSVPDTQYF. In DNA form, the CDR3 reads TGCGCCAGCAGCCCCACCGGCACTAGCGTCCCAGATACGCAGTATTTT.